This T cell receptor beta chain was captured in a study of cytomegalovirus exposure and HLA in healthy donors. Germline-derived CDR1 and CDR2 are MGHRA and YSYEKL. V was shortened by 0 bases and J by 2 bases, with 12 bases between the two germline ends. The CDR3 contains 16 residues. Assay: immunoSEQ multiplex PCR; the TCRdb copy retains only in-frame clones and omits some. The sample consists of 150,000 or so clones, roughly 86% of them appearing once. Study observations and caveats: Specificity for CMV antigens was confirmed in vitro for a few of the CMV-associated chains.

Worth noting for this clone: Its antigen remains unknown.

The clonotype comes from a human donor in good health. The sequenced material came from PBMCs. V is TRBV4-1 and J is TRBJ2-3; D is unresolved. This chain's CDR3 is CASSQEEGEDTDTQYF. The DNA for the CDR3 is TGCGCCAGCAGCCAAGAAGAAGGAGAAGACACAGATACGCAGTATTTT.